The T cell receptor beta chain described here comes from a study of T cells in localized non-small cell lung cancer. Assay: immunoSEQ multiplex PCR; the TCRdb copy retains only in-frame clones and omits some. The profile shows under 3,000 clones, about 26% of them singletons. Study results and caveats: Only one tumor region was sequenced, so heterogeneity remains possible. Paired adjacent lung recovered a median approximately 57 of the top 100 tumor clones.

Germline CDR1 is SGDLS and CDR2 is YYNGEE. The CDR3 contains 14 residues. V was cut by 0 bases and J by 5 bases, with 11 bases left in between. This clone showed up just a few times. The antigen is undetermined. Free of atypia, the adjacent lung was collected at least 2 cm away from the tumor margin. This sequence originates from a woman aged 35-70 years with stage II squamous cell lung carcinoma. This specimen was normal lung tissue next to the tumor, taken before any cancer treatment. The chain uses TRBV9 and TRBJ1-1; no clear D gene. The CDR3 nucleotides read TGTGCCAGCAGCGTAGAGGAAGGACGGACTGAAGCTTTCTTT. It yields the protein CASSVEEGRTEAFF.